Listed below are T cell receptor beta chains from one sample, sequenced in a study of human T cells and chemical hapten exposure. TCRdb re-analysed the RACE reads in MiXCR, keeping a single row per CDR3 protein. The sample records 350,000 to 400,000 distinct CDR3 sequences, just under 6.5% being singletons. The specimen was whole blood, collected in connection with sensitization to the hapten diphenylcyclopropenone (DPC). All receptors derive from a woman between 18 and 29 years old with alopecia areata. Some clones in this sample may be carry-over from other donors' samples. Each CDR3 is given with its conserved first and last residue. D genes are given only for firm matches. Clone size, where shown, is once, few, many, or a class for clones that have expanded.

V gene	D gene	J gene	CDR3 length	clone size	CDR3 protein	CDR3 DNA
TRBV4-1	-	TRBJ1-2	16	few	CASSQDWASLYNGYTF	TGCGCCAGCAGCCAAGATTGGGCCAGCTTATACAATGGCTACACCTTC
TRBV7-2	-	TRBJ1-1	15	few	CASSSTGRRGTEAFF	TGTGCCAGCAGTTCAACCGGGCGCCGAGGCACTGAAGCTTTCTTT
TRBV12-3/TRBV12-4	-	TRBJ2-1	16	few	CASSSHFSAGNNEQFF	TGTGCCAGCAGTTCTCATTTTTCTGCGGGCAACAATGAGCAGTTCTTC
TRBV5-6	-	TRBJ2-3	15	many	CASSRRSTSTDTQYF	TGTGCCAGCAGCCGGCGCTCGACTAGCACAGATACGCAGTATTTT
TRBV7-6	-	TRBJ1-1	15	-	CASSLREGGVTEAFF	TGTGCCAGCAGCTTGAGAGAGGGAGGCGTCACTGAAGCTTTCTTT
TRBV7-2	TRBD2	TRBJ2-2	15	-	CASSPWTSAGGELFF	TGTGCCAGCAGCCCCTGGACTAGCGCGGGCGGGGAGCTGTTTTTT
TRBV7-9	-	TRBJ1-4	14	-	CASSFVGANEKLFF	TGTGCCAGCAGCTTTGTCGGAGCTAATGAAAAACTGTTTTTT
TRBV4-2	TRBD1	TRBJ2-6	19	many	CASSRRGLIHSSGANVLTF	TGTGCCAGCAGCCGCAGGGGGCTTATACACAGCTCTGGGGCCAACGTCCTGACTTTC
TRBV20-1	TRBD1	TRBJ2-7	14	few	CSAEGQGDAYEQYF	TGCAGTGCGGAGGGACAGGGGGATGCCTACGAGCAGTACTTC
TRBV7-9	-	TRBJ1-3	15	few	CASSRNRDSGNTIYF	TGTGCCAGCAGTCGAAACAGGGACTCTGGAAACACCATATATTTT
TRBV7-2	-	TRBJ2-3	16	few	CASSSGWGVGTDTQYF	TGTGCCAGCAGCTCCGGGTGGGGGGTCGGCACAGATACGCAGTATTTT
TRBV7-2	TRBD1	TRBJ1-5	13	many	CASSPDRDQPQHF	TGTGCCAGCAGCCCGGACAGGGATCAGCCCCAGCATTTT
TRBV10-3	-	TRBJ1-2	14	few	CAINGEGGPSGYTF	TGTGCCATCAACGGGGAGGGAGGACCCTCTGGCTACACCTTC
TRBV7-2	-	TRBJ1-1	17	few	CASSFLDRYLMNTEAFF	TGTGCCAGCAGCTTCCTGGACAGATACCTAATGAACACTGAAGCTTTCTTT
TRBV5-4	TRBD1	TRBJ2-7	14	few	CASSSQQGPGEQYF	TGTGCCAGCAGCTCGCAACAGGGGCCGGGCGAGCAGTACTTC
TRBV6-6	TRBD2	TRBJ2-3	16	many	CASSYPTSGGPRGQYF	TGTGCCAGCAGTTACCCTACTAGCGGGGGGCCACGGGGGCAGTATTTT